This T cell receptor beta chain originates from a study of blood T cells in healthy people across ages. Broader study findings: Leaving the PBMCs unsorted stopped any conclusive comparison of naive versus antigen-experienced cells.

Deletions cut 7 bases from V and 7 bases from J, with 20 bases between. This CDR3 region has 15 residues. CDR1 is WSHSY and CDR2 is SAAADI in the germline V gene. A note on this clonotype: Its antigen is not identified.

Each donor had around 11 milliliters of peripheral blood drawn. The authors ran a second PCR of roughly 6 to 12 cycles using a sample-barcoded 5' primer and a J-beta primer mix. TCRdb re-analysed the 5' RACE reads in MiXCR, keeping a single row per CDR3 protein. The profile shows some 1,500,000 distinct CDR3 sequences, 35% to 45% of them singletons. Source material: blood. This TCR was sampled from a young woman in good health. The rearrangement uses TRBV10-2 and TRBJ2-1, with D tentatively TRBD1 or TRBD2 (5 bases each). CDR3 region: CASTPRDLLENEQFF. As DNA, the CDR3 is TGCGCCAGCACCCCCAGGGACCTCCTAGAGAATGAGCAGTTCTTC.